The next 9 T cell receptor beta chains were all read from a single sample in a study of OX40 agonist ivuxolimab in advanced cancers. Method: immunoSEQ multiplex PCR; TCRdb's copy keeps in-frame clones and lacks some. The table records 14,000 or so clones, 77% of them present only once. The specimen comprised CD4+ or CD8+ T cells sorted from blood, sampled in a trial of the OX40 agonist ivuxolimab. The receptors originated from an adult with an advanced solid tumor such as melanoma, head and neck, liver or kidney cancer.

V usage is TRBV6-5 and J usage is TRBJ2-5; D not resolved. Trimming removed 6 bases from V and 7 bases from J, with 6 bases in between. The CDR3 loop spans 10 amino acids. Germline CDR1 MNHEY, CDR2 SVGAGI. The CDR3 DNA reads TGTGCCAGCAGGGAAGGGACCCAGTACTTC. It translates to CASREGTQYF.

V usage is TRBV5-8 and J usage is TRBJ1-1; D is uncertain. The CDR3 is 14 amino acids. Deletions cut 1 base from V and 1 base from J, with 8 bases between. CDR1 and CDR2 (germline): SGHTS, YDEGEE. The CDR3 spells CASSLWSANTEAFF. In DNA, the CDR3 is TGTGCCAGCAGCTTGTGGTCAGCGAACACTGAAGCTTTCTTT.

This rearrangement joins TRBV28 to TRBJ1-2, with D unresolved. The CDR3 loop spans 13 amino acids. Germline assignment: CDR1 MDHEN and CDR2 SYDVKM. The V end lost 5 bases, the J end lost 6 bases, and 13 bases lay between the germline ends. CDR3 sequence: CASSPQGRDGYTF. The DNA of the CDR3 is TGTGCCAGCAGTCCTCAAGGACGGGATGGCTACACCTTC.

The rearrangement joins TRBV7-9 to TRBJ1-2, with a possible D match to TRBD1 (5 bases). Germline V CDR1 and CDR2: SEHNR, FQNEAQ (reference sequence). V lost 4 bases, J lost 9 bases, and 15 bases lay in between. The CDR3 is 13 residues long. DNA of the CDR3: TGTGCCAGCAGCTCCGGGGCAGGACGGAGCTACACCTTC. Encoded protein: CASSSGAGRSYTF.

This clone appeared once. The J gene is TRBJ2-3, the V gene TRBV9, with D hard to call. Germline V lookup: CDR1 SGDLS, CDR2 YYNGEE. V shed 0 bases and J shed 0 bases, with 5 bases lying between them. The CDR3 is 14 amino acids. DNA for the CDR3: TGTGCCAGCAGCGTAGACAGTAGCACAGATACGCAGTATTTT. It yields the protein CASSVDSSTDTQYF.

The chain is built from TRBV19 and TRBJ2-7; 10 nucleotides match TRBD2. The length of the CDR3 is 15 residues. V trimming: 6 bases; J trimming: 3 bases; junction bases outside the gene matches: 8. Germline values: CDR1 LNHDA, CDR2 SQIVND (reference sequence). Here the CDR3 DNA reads TGTGCCAGTAGCCTGGGGACTAGCGAGAACTACGAGCAGTACTTC. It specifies CASSLGTSENYEQYF.

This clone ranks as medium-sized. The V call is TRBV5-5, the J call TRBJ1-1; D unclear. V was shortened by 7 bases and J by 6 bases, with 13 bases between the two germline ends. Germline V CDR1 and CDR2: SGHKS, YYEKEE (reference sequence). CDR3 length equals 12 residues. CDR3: CASGFIGAEAFF. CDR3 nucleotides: TGTGCCAGCGGGTTCATAGGAGCTGAAGCTTTCTTT.

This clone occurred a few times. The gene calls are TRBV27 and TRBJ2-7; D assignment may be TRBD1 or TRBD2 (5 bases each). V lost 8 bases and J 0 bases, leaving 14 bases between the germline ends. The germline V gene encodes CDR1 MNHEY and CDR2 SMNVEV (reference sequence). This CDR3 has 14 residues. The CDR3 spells CASSGHSSSYEQYF. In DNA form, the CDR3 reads TGTGCCAGCTCGGGGCACTCTAGCTCCTACGAGCAGTACTTC.

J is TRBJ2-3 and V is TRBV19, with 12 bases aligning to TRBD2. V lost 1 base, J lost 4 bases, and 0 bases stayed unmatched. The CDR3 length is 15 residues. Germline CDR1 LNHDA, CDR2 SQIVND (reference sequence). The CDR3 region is CASSIGLAGADTQYF. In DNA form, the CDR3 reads TGTGCCAGTAGTATAGGACTAGCGGGAGCAGATACGCAGTATTTT.